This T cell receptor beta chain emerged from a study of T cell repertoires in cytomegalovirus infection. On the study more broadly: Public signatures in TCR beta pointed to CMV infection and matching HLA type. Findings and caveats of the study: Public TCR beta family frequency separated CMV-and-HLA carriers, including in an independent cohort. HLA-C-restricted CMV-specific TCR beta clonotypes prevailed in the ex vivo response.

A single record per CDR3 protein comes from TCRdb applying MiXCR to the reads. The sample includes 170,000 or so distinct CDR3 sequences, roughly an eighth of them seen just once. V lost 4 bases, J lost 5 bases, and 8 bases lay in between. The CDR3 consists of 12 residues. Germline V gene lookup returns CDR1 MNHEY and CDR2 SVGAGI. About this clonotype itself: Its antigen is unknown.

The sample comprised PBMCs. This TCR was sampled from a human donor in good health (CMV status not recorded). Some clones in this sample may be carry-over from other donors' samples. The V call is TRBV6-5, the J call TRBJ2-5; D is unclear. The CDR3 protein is CASSWAGETQYF. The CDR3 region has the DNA TGTGCCAGCAGTTGGGCCGGGGAGACCCAGTACTTC.